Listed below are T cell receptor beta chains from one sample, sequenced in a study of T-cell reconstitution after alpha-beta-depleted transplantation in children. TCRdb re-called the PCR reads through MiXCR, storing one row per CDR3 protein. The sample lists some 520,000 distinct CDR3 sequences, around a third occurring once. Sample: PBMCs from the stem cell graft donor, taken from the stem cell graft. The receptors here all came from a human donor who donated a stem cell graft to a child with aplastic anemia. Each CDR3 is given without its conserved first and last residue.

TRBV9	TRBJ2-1	ASSVGTSSYNEQF
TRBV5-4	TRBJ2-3	ASSLDSTDTQY
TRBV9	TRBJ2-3	ASSETLAGSTDTQY
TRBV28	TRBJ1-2	ASRLNYGYT
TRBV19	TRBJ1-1	ASHSDRRTEAF
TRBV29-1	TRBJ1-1	SVEGPLATEAF
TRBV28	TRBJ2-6	ASSGWKKDRGSGANVLT
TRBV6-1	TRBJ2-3	ASSGGLLDTQY
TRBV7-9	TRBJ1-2	ASSLLGVRAYT
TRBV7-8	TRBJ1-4	ASSLTRLEKLF
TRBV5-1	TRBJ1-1	ASSLRQLNLAEAF
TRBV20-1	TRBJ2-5	SAHVVTVQETQY
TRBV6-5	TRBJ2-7	ASSLTGQGPYEQY
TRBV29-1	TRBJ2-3	SSKGQDRGSTDTQY
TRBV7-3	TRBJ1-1	ASSPTGGLRMNTEAF
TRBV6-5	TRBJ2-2	ASSYSSRLFTGELF
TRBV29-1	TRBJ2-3	SVSFRSDTQY
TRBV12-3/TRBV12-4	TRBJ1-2	ASSFSRGGYT
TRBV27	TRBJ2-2	ASSLVVTGTGELF
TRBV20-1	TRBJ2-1	SAQPWTSGGYNEQF
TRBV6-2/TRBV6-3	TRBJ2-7	ASSSVEVSEQY
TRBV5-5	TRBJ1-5	ASSFMPGNDGNQPQH
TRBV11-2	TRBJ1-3	ASSPMTGAAGNTIY
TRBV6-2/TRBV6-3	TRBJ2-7	ASSRTSGPYEQY
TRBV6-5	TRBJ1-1	ASKVQGNTEAF
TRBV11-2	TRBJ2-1	ASIQDPSSAPVNEQF
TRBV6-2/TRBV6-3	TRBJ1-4	ASSGSAHGKLF
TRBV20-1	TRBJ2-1	SAERRSSYNEQF